Included here is one T cell receptor (beta chain) sequence, with context. Methods used by the authors: Researchers report that nucleated cell counts were estimated from reference gene primer amplification. Clones were sequenced by immunoSEQ multiplex PCR, and TCRdb holds only the in-frame ones, with some missing. V and J calls and clone size are as listed in that table; D and trimming were resolved from the DNA. The table records 200,000 to 250,000 clones, more than 85% of them present only once. This entry belongs to a study of blood T cell repertoires in COVID-19. In the study overall: Samples taken during acute and convalescent COVID-19 were collected in the United States, Italy and Spain.

Losses at the gene ends were 1 base for V and 2 bases for J; bases not matched to a gene: 5. The germline CDR1 and CDR2 sequences are SGHAT and FQNNGV. The CDR3 extends over 17 amino acids. The rearrangement joins TRBV11-2 to TRBJ2-2; 9 bases are shared with TRBD1. The TCR originated in a woman between 45 and 65 years old with COVID-19, enrolled during active disease. The sequenced sample was peripheral blood. The CDR3 is CASSLVGQGLNTGELFF. Written as DNA, the CDR3 is TGTGCCAGCAGCTTAGTGGGACAGGGCCTTAACACCGGGGAGCTGTTTTTT.